The next 19 T cell receptor beta chains were all read from a single sample in a study of cytomegalovirus exposure and HLA in healthy donors. The PCR made use of 60 Vbeta and 13 Jbeta primers. Profiled with immunoSEQ multiplex PCR; TCRdb holds only in-frame clones, not every one. The sample holds tens of thousands of clones, roughly 53% seen once. The sequenced sample was PBMCs. The receptor set was obtained from a human donor in good health.

The CDR3 spells CSVEDREASIDTQYF. DNA for the CDR3: TGCAGCGTTGAAGATCGTGAGGCCTCGATAGATACGCAGTATTTT. The chain joins TRBV29-1 to TRBJ2-3; D unclear. Looked up from germline, CDR1 is SQVTM and CDR2 is ANQGSEA. Trimming cost V 0 bases and J 5 bases, with 15 bases left between them. The CDR3 sequence is 15 residues long.

This clone came up a few times. This chain links TRBV10-3 with TRBJ2-7; tentative D call: TRBD2 (6 bases). The V end lost 4 bases, the J end lost 3 bases, and 10 bases lay between the germline ends. This CDR3 is 13 amino acids long. The germline gives CDR1 ENHRY, CDR2 SYGVKD. CDR3 protein: CAISVQGGYEQYF. The CDR3, as DNA: TGTGCCATCAGTGTGCAGGGAGGCTACGAGCAGTACTTC.

CDR3 residues: CASSSDRSSYEQYF. For the CDR3, the DNA is TGTGCCAGCAGCTCCGACAGGAGCTCCTACGAGCAGTACTTC. The chain couples TRBV6-5 to TRBJ2-5; maybe TRBD1 (6 bases). The assigned J gene may be wrong: the sequence end matches TRBJ2-7 better. CDR3 length equals 14 residues. The germline V gene encodes CDR1 MNHEY and CDR2 SVGAGI.

The gene calls are TRBV7-3 and TRBJ1-2; TRBD1 agrees at 9 bases. The V gene's germline CDR1 is SGHTA and CDR2 FQGTGA. V trimming: 5 bases; J trimming: 4 bases; junction bases outside the gene matches: 2. This CDR3 contains 13 residues. This CDR3 is CASSQTGGYGYTF. CDR3 nucleotide sequence: TGTGCCAGCAGCCAGACAGGGGGCTATGGCTACACCTTC.

The V gene is TRBV2, the J gene TRBJ1-2; tentatively, D is TRBD1 (5 bases). Germline V gene data show CDR1 as SNHLY and CDR2 as FYNNEI. This CDR3 comprises 12 residues. With 4 bases removed from V and 6 bases from J, the gap between germline ends came to 9 bases. The CDR3 loop is CASSALQDGYTF. CDR3 DNA: TGTGCCAGCAGTGCCCTACAGGATGGCTACACCTTC.

This clone appeared a few times. V is TRBV5-4 and J is TRBJ2-1, with no clear D. This CDR3 is built from 15 residues. Per germline, CDR1 SGHNT and CDR2 YYREEE (reference sequence). V lost 0 bases and J lost 0, with 7 bases in between. CDR3 loop: CASSLGAISYNEQFF. The CDR3 DNA sequence: TGTGCCAGCAGCTTGGGTGCGATCTCCTACAATGAGCAGTTCTTC.

This clone showed up just once. The rearrangement links TRBV7-2 to TRBJ2-7, with 11 bases that match TRBD2. Germline CDR1 reads SGHTA; CDR2 reads FQGNSA. The V gene end was trimmed by 0 bases and the J gene end by 9 bases; junction bases not matched to a gene: 4. This CDR3 has 14 amino acids. CDR3 nucleotide sequence: TGTGCCAGCAGCTTAGCTAGCGGGGGGGCCTGGCAGTACTTC. It codes for CASSLASGGAWQYF.

This chain joins TRBV5-1 and TRBJ2-5, with 9 bases lining up with TRBD2. The germline gives CDR1 SGHRS, CDR2 YFSETQ. The length of the CDR3 is 15 residues. V shed 7 bases, J shed 5 bases, and the junction held 12 bases outside the gene matches. The CDR3 sequence is CASGSSGEIGETQYF. The CDR3 region has the DNA TGCGCCAGCGGTTCTAGCGGGGAAATAGGGGAGACCCAGTACTTC.

This sequence joins TRBV19 and TRBJ2-3; 7 bases are a match to TRBD2. V shed 3 bases, J shed 5 bases, and the junction held 5 bases outside the gene matches. This CDR3 has 14 residues. From germline, CDR1 is LNHDA and CDR2 SQIVND (reference sequence). CDR3 sequence (DNA): TGTGCCAGTAGTATGGCGGGGGACTTAGATACGCAGTATTTT. Amino acids: CASSMAGDLDTQYF.

The rearrangement uses TRBV5-1 and TRBJ1-6; TRBD1 agrees at 9 bases. This CDR3 contains 18 residues. With V trimmed by 3 bases and J by 9 bases, 16 bases remained unmatched. Germline-derived CDR1 and CDR2 are SGHRS and YFSETQ. In DNA form, the CDR3 reads TGCGCCAGCAGCTGGGGGACAGGGATTGGGGAGACCGTTTCACCCCTCCACTTT. The encoded protein is CASSWGTGIGETVSPLHF.

This clone has just one count. J is TRBJ1-1 and V is TRBV19, with D possibly TRBD1 on 5 matching bases. This CDR3 contains 13 residues. V shed 5 bases and J shed 4 bases, with 11 bases lying between them. Germline CDR1 reads LNHDA; CDR2 reads SQIVND (reference sequence). CDR3: CASSSQGGTEAFF. CDR3 nucleotides: TGTGCCAGTAGTTCCCAGGGCGGCACTGAAGCTTTCTTT.

CDR3 region: CASSEQGPSSGANVLTF. DNA of the CDR3: TGTGCCAGCAGTGAGCAGGGCCCATCCTCTGGGGCCAACGTCCTGACTTTC. The chain has TRBV25-1 and TRBJ2-6; TRBD1 might be the D (5 bases). The V end lost 3 bases, the J end lost 0 bases, and 12 bases lay between the germline ends. The length of the CDR3 is 17 residues. Germline V gives CDR1 MGHDK, CDR2 SYGVNS.

This clone ranks as large. The rearrangement uses TRBV7-8 and TRBJ1-5; 11 bases align to TRBD1. The CDR3 extends over 20 amino acids. Germline V lookup: CDR1 SGHVS, CDR2 FQNEAQ. The ends lost 0 bases at V and 0 bases at J; junction bases unmatched: 10. CDR3 sequence reads: CASSLASLGQGVDSNQPQHF. For the CDR3, the DNA is TGTGCCAGCAGCTTAGCCTCACTGGGACAGGGGGTCGATAGCAATCAGCCCCAGCATTTT.

V gene TRBV9 combines with J gene TRBJ2-7; 7 bases line up with TRBD1. The CDR3 is made up of 13 amino acids. V gave up 7 bases and J gave up 5 bases; unmatched junction bases: 9. Germline CDR1 is SGDLS and CDR2 is YYNGEE. CDR3 coding DNA: TGTGCCAGCGGGAGACAGGGAAGCGACGAGCAGTACTTC. Translation: CASGRQGSDEQYF.

The chain links TRBV25-1 to TRBJ1-1; no clear D. V lost 1 base to trimming and J lost 1 base, with 7 bases between them. Germline V gene lookup returns CDR1 MGHDK and CDR2 SYGVNS. This CDR3 is 14 amino acids long. This chain's CDR3 is CASSESGRNTEAFF. The DNA of the CDR3 is TGTGCCAGCAGTGAATCTGGGAGGAACACTGAAGCTTTCTTT.

The chain recombines TRBV7-6 with TRBJ2-6; D is perhaps TRBD1 (6 bases). The germline gives CDR1 SGHVS, CDR2 FNYEAQ. V was clipped by 3 bases and J by 1 base, with 7 bases between them. The CDR3 contains 15 residues. The CDR3 DNA sequence: TGTGCCAGCAGCTTCGGACAGTCTGGGGCCAACGTCCTGACTTTC. This sequence encodes CASSFGQSGANVLTF.

This rearrangement joins TRBV4-3 to TRBJ1-4; D may be TRBD1 (5 bases). The CDR3 contains 17 residues. Germline CDR1 and CDR2: LGHNA and YSLEER. V lost 0 bases to trimming and J lost 3 bases, with 14 bases between them. The chain's CDR3 is CASSQDALGGPNEKLFF. CDR3 in DNA: TGCGCCAGCAGCCAAGATGCCCTCGGGGGTCCTAATGAAAAACTGTTTTTT.

V is TRBV5-6 and J is TRBJ1-2, with D possibly being TRBD1 (6 bases). Germline V gene lookup returns CDR1 SGHDT and CDR2 YYEEEE. This CDR3 is 14 amino acids long. V shed 1 base and J shed 6 bases, with 13 bases lying between them. CDR3 in DNA: TGTGCCAGCAGCTTGTGGGACACCCGGGATGGCTACACCTTC. Protein: CASSLWDTRDGYTF.

The table lists this clone with a few counts. The chain combines TRBV30 with TRBJ1-6; D remains ambiguous. The CDR3 length is 9 residues. Trimming pared 2 bases from V and 13 bases from J, leaving 3 bases between. Germline lookup yields CDR1 GTSNPN and CDR2 SVGIG (reference sequence). This CDR3 reads CAWSPPLHF. The CDR3 DNA reads as TGTGCCTGGAGTCCGCCCCTCCACTTT.